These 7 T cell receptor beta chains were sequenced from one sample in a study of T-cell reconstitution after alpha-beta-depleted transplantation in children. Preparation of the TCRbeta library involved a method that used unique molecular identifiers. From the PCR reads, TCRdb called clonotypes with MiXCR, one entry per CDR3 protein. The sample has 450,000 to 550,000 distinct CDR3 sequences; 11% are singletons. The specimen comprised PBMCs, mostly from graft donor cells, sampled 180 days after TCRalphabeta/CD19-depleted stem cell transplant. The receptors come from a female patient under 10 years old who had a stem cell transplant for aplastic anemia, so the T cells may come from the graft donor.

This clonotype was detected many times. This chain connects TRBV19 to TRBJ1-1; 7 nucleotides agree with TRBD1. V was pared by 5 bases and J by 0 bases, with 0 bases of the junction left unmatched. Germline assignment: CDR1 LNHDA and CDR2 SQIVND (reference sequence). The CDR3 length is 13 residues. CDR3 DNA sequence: TGTGCCAGTAGTGACAGGGTGAACACTGAAGCTTTCTTT. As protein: CASSDRVNTEAFF.

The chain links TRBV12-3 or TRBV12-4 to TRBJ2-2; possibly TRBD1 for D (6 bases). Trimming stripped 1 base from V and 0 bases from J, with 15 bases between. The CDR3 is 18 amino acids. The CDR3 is CASSLVAQWTANTGELFF. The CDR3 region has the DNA TGTGCCAGCAGTTTAGTAGCGCAATGGACAGCGAACACCGGGGAGCTGTTTTTT.

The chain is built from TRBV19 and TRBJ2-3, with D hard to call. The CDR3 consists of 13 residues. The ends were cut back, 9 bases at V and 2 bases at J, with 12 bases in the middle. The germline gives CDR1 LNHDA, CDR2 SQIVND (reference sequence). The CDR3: CASSGIPTDTQYF. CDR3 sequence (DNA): TGTGCCAGCTCTGGGATCCCCACAGATACGCAGTATTTT. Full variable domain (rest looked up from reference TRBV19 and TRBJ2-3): DGGITQSPKYLFRKEGQNVTLSCEQNLNHDAMYWYRQDPGQGLRLIYYSQIVNDFQKGDIAEGYSVSREKKESFPLTVTSAQKNPTAFYLCASSGIPTDTQYFGPGTRLTVL.

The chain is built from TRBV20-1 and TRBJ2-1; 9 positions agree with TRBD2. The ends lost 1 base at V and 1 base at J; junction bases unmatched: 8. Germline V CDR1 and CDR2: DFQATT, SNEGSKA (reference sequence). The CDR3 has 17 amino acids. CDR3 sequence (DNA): TGCAGTGCTAGAGTCCCTTTTAGCGGGAGATCCTACAATGAGCAGTTCTTC. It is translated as CSARVPFSGRSYNEQFF.

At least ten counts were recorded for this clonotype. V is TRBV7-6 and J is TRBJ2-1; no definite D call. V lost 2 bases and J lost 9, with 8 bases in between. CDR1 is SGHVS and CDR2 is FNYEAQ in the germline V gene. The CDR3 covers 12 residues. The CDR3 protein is CASSLMEGEQFF. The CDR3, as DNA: TGTGCCAGCAGCTTAATGGAAGGTGAGCAGTTCTTC.

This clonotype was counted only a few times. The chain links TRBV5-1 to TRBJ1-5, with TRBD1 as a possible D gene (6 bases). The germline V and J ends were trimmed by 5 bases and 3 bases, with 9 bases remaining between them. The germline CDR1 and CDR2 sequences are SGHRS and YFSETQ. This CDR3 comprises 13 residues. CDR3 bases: TGCGCCAGCAGAGGGGACAACAATCAGCCCCAGCATTTT. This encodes CASRGDNNQPQHF.

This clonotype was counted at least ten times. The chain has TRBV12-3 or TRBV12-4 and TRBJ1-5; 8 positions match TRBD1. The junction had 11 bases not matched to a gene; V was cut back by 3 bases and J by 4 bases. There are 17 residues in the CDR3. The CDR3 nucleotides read TGTGCCAGCAGTTTTAGACAGGGGATCCTACCAAATCAGCCCCAGCATTTT. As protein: CASSFRQGILPNQPQHF.